The next 19 T cell receptor beta chains were all read from a single sample in a study of shared clonotypes between healthy human individuals. Repertoires were generated with immunoSEQ multiplex PCR, while TCRdb's copy carries only in-frame clones and drops some. The sample yields around 1.9 million clones, just under 95% seen once. As defined, naive CD8 cells were CD45RO-negative and positively selected for CCR7, with terminally differentiated effector memory CD45RA+ cells excluded. Material: naive CD8+ T cells from PBMCs. The receptors here all came from a man between 18 and 35 years old in good health. Some clones in this sample may be carry-over from other donors' samples.

This clone occurred once. The chain couples TRBV4-1 to TRBJ2-3; D not certain. Germline V gene data show CDR1 as MGHRA and CDR2 as YSYEKL. This CDR3 has 15 amino acids. V lost 3 bases and J 0 bases, leaving 10 bases between the germline ends. The CDR3 spells CASSHLAPSTDTQYF. Written as DNA, the CDR3 is TGCGCCAGCAGCCACCTTGCCCCTAGCACAGATACGCAGTATTTT.

This chain's CDR3 is CASSIVASGGRFSYEQYF. CDR3 sequence (DNA): TGTGCCAGTAGTATAGTGGCTAGCGGGGGCCGTTTCTCCTACGAGCAGTACTTC. J is TRBJ2-7 and V is TRBV19, with 10 bases lining up with TRBD2. The CDR3 consists of 18 residues. V trimming: 1 base; J trimming: 0 bases; junction bases outside the gene matches: 9. The germline V gene encodes CDR1 LNHDA and CDR2 SQIVND (reference sequence).

The J gene is TRBJ2-1, the V gene TRBV9, with TRBD1 as a possible D gene (5 bases). The ends were cut back, 3 bases at V and 7 bases at J, with 11 bases in the middle. There are 13 residues in the CDR3. Germline V gene data show CDR1 as SGDLS and CDR2 as YYNGEE. In nucleotides, the CDR3 is TGTGCCAGCAGCGGCCCCAGGGTGAATGAGCAGTTCTTC. This gives the protein CASSGPRVNEQFF.

A note on this clone: Different DNA sequences within this sample yield the same CDR3. CDR3 DNA: TGTGCCAGCAGTAGTGGGACAGCGGCCTCTTACGAGCAGTACTTC. Its protein product is CASSSGTAASYEQYF. The V and J genes are TRBV27 and TRBJ2-7, with TRBD1 identical over 7 bases. The CDR3 runs to 15 residues. Germline CDR1 reads MNHEY; CDR2 reads SMNVEV (reference sequence). V shed 5 bases, J shed 4 bases, and the junction held 11 bases outside the gene matches.

This clone was recorded only once. CDR3 bases: TGTGCCAGCAGCTCGATGGGACTAGCGGAACTCTACGAGCAGTACTTC. Its protein product is CASSSMGLAELYEQYF. V and J are TRBV27 and TRBJ2-7; 11 nucleotides line up with TRBD2. Germline trimming cut 6 bases from V and 3 bases from J; bases unmatched to any gene: 10. The CDR3 covers 16 residues. The germline gives CDR1 MNHEY, CDR2 SMNVEV (reference sequence).

The chain joins TRBV19 to TRBJ2-7; possible D gene TRBD2, 5 bases. The CDR3 loop spans 13 amino acids. Germline CDR1 LNHDA, CDR2 SQIVND (reference sequence). Trimming removed 6 bases at V and 0 bases at J, with 9 bases between. CDR3 in DNA: TGTGCCAGTAGGGACGGGATCTCCTACGAGCAGTACTTC. Amino acids: CASRDGISYEQYF.

This clone was observed a single time. V is TRBV28 and J is TRBJ1-1; D is unclear. Germline V CDR1 and CDR2: MDHEN, SYDVKM. This CDR3 has 17 residues. The germline V and J ends were trimmed by 5 bases and 1 base, with 20 bases remaining between them. The CDR3 region is CASSQLISGPPNTEAFF. CDR3 nucleotides: TGTGCCAGCAGTCAACTAATATCCGGACCGCCGAACACTGAAGCTTTCTTT.

The chain joins TRBV13 to TRBJ1-1; D possibly corresponds to TRBD1 (6 bases). Germline lookup yields CDR1 PRHDT and CDR2 FYEKMQ (reference sequence). V lost 1 base and J 5 bases, leaving 14 bases between the germline ends. The CDR3 extends over 15 amino acids. CDR3 amino acids: CASSLELGGLTEAFF. CDR3 DNA: TGTGCCAGCAGCTTAGAACTGGGGGGCTTAACTGAAGCTTTCTTT.

This clone was recorded once. This sample includes further DNA sequences coding for the same CDR3. The chain uses TRBV27 and TRBJ2-1, with D possibly TRBD1 on 6 matching bases. This CDR3 region has 16 residues. V was trimmed by 0 bases and J by 3 bases, leaving 12 bases between them. CDR1 is MNHEY, CDR2 SMNVEV, per germline (reference sequence). The CDR3 region is CASSLSPGTNYNEQFF. CDR3 DNA sequence: TGTGCCAGCAGTTTATCCCCCGGGACAAACTACAATGAGCAGTTCTTC.

This clone has only a few counts. Other DNA sequences in the sample encode the same CDR3. V is TRBV28 and J is TRBJ2-1; D is unresolved. The CDR3 totals 11 residues. Trimming removed 3 bases from V and 9 bases from J, with 6 bases in between. Per germline, CDR1 MDHEN and CDR2 SYDVKM. CDR3 bases: TGTGCCAGCAGTTTTGTTGGTGAGCAGTTCTTC. Its protein is CASSFVGEQFF.

The gene calls are TRBV15 and TRBJ1-1; TRBD1 matches 7 bases. The junction had 5 bases not matched to a gene; V was cut back by 0 bases and J by 4 bases. Germline CDR1 reads LNHNV; CDR2 reads YYDKDF (reference sequence). The CDR3 totals 15 residues. Here the CDR3 DNA reads TGTGCCACCAGCAGAGATGAGGCAGGGGGCACTGAAGCTTTCTTT. Translated, it gives CATSRDEAGGTEAFF.

V gene TRBV5-6 combines with J gene TRBJ1-5; tentative D call: TRBD1 (5 bases). The CDR3 has 15 residues. Germline lookup yields CDR1 SGHDT and CDR2 YYEEEE. V lost 1 base and J lost 0, with 8 bases in between. The CDR3 nucleotides are TGTGCCAGCAGCTTGTGGGGGGGTAGCAATCAGCCCCAGCATTTT. Translated: CASSLWGGSNQPQHF. The full variable domain, in which reference TRBV5-6 and TRBJ1-5 provide the parts outside the CDR3, is DAGVTQSPTHLIKTRGQQVTLRCSPKSGHDTVSWYQQALGQGPQFIFQYYEEEERQRGNFPDRFSGHQFPNYSSELNVNALLLGDSALYLCASSLWGGSNQPQHFGDGTRLSIL.

The chain combines TRBV11-2 with TRBJ2-7; 10 positions match TRBD2. The V gene's germline CDR1 is SGHAT and CDR2 FQNNGV. The CDR3 sequence is 15 residues long. Losses at the gene ends were 5 bases for V and 3 bases for J; bases not matched to a gene: 7. CDR3 sequence (DNA): TGTGCCAGCAGCCCTCCGGGACTAGCGCGCTACGAGCAGTACTTC. This encodes CASSPPGLARYEQYF.

The chain links TRBV2 to TRBJ2-7; a possible D gene is TRBD1 (6 bases). CDR1 is SNHLY, CDR2 FYNNEI, per germline. The CDR3 loop spans 15 amino acids. Trimming removed 2 bases at V and 1 base at J, with 12 bases between. The DNA of the CDR3 is TGTGCCAGCAGTGAACGCGGACAGAGATCCTACGAGCAGTACTTC. This gives the protein CASSERGQRSYEQYF.

V is TRBV9 and J is TRBJ2-6; possible D gene TRBD1, 6 bases. With 0 bases removed from V and 4 bases from J, the gap between germline ends came to 11 bases. CDR3 length: 16 residues. CDR1 SGDLS and CDR2 YYNGEE come from the germline V gene. The CDR3 protein is CASSVGGRAGANVLTF. The CDR3, as DNA: TGTGCCAGCAGCGTAGGGGGGCGAGCCGGGGCCAACGTCCTGACTTTC. Variable domain in full (rest from reference TRBV9 and TRBJ2-6): DSGVTQTPKHLITATGQRVTLRCSPRSGDLSVYWYQQSLDQGLQFLIQYYNGEERAKGNILERFSAQQFPDLHSELNLSSLELGDSALYFCASSVGGRAGANVLTFGAGSRLTVL.

The chain uses TRBV2 and TRBJ1-5, with TRBD1 matching over 7 bases. V shed 6 bases and J 3 bases; nucleotides not matched to a gene: 8. This CDR3 is built from 15 residues. Germline V gene sequence: CDR1 SNHLY, CDR2 FYNNEI. The CDR3 DNA reads as TGTGCCAGCAGCGAGTGGGGGACAGTCAATCAGCCCCAGCATTTT. It codes for CASSEWGTVNQPQHF.

The chain has TRBV28 and TRBJ1-1; no reliable D call. Trimming removed 2 bases at V and 1 base at J, with 11 bases between. CDR3 length: 15 residues. Germline-derived CDR1 and CDR2 are MDHEN and SYDVKM. The CDR3 bases are TGTGCCAGCAGTTTAGTTAGGCTACAGAACACTGAAGCTTTCTTT. Protein sequence: CASSLVRLQNTEAFF.

This clone was observed a handful of times. The genes are TRBV4-1 and TRBJ2-7, with 8 nucleotides matching TRBD1. This CDR3 has 14 residues. Germline assignment: CDR1 MGHRA and CDR2 YSYEKL. V lost 2 bases, J lost 2 bases, and 2 bases stayed unmatched. CDR3 nucleotide sequence: TGCGCCAGCAGCCAAACGGACAGGGCCTACGAGCAGTACTTC. Amino acid sequence: CASSQTDRAYEQYF.

The chain combines TRBV6-5 with TRBJ2-3; 13 nucleotides agree with TRBD2. Germline trimming cut 4 bases from V and 5 bases from J; bases unmatched to any gene: 6. The CDR3 spans 16 residues. Germline lookup yields CDR1 MNHEY and CDR2 SVGAGI. The chain's CDR3 is CASSFGLAGVGDTQYF. The CDR3 bases are TGTGCCAGCAGTTTCGGACTAGCGGGAGTAGGAGATACGCAGTATTTT.